The clone carrying this T cell receptor beta chain was detected ten times or more. Its antigen is unknown. MiXCR, applied by TCRdb to the multiplex PCR reads, yields one record per CDR3 protein. This table holds some 200,000 distinct CDR3 sequences, about 32% found once. V was pared by 0 bases and J by 4 bases, with 8 bases between. Germline V gives CDR1 SGHRS, CDR2 YFSETQ. The CDR3 covers 13 residues. The source of the sample is a study of breast tumors, draining lymph nodes, adjacent tissues. Study-wide results and caveats: Tumors had less TCR diversity than lymph nodes, more than nontumor tissue. Luminal-like breast cancer showed significantly greater tumor-nontumor repertoire similarity than basal-like breast cancer did. Data only fit, rather than demonstrated, lymph node origin of most tumor T cells.

Axillary draining lymph nodes of breast cancer patients supplied the node samples. This chain joins TRBV5-1 and TRBJ2-7; D possibly uses TRBD1 or TRBD2 (5 bases each). The receptor comes from a female donor with breast cancer. Some clones in this sample may be carry-over from other donors' samples. Sequenced material: axillary lymph node tissue. In nucleotides, the CDR3 is TGCGCCAGCAGCTTGGCCGAGGGGTACGAGCAGTACTTC. It translates to CASSLAEGYEQYF.